This TCR beta chain was captured by sequencing in a study of blood T cells in healthy people across ages. V was clipped by 4 bases and J by 10 bases; unmatched bases: 12. The germline V gene encodes CDR1 MNHEY and CDR2 SMNVEV (reference sequence). The CDR3 consists of 15 residues. Next came a second PCR, run for about 6 to 12 cycles, which used a sample-barcoded 5' primer along with a J-beta primer mix. TCRdb re-analysed the 5' RACE reads in MiXCR, keeping a single row per CDR3 protein. The data show 920,000 or so distinct CDR3 sequences, more than 40% seen once. The source is a woman aged 60-75 years in good health. The gene calls are TRBV27 and TRBJ1-2, with TRBD1 identical over 10 bases. The sequenced sample was blood. Here the CDR3 DNA reads TGTGCCAGCAGTTGGACAGGGGGTTCAGGCTTCGACTACACCTTC. Its protein is CASSWTGGSGFDYTF.